This is a list of T cell receptor beta chains from one sample in a study of cytotoxic CD8 clonotypes in ibrutinib-treated CLL. The assay was immunoSEQ multiplex PCR, and TCRdb's table has in-frame clones only and misses some. The repertoire includes approximately 130,000 clones, around 84% of them detected once, and roughly 3.5% sits in the top ten. The source material was PBMCs, sampled after 24 months of ibrutinib treatment. These TCRs come from a human donor with chronic lymphocytic leukemia. The CDR3 runs from the conserved cysteine through the conserved F or W. Each record gives: V gene, J gene, CDR3 protein.

TRBV27,TRBJ1-2,CASSPNGGVYGYTF
TRBV5-4,TRBJ1-3,CASSFGQGGAGNTIYF
TRBV5-1,TRBJ2-7,CASSWAGTESYEQYF
TRBV5-1,TRBJ2-7,CASSLGPRGQGYEQYF
TRBV7-3,TRBJ2-3,CASSFGTHGTGLADTQYF
TRBV4-2,TRBJ1-2,CASSQDRRDALGGYTF
TRBV18,TRBJ2-4,CASSPILDRGKNIQYF
TRBV5-4,TRBJ1-1,CASRPGQMNTEAFF
TRBV28,TRBJ1-4,CATSGVPREKLFF
TRBV7-9,TRBJ1-1,CASSLDPGRRTEAFF
TRBV30,TRBJ1-6,CAWSTTDHRSSPLHF
TRBV5-6,TRBJ1-1,CASSSLEEHRAEAFF
TRBV5-1,TRBJ1-1,CASSLTGGSSEAFF
TRBV27,TRBJ2-4,CASSSLIAKNIQYF
TRBV7-2,TRBJ1-1,CASSRDRNTEAFF
TRBV19,TRBJ2-3,CASSISAGEGTDTQYF
TRBV13,TRBJ2-1,CASSASGGGFINNEQFF
TRBV30,TRBJ1-2,CAWREWGGYGYTF
TRBV9,TRBJ1-2,CASSVSTGVYGYTF
TRBV27,TRBJ1-5,CASRQGAHSNQPQHF
TRBV5-6,TRBJ1-5,CASSLMAGSNQPQHF
TRBV7-6,TRBJ1-4,CASSYGSQNEKLFF
TRBV4-1,TRBJ2-7,CASSQDREVGEQYF
TRBV19,TRBJ1-6,CASSMWGSPLHF
TRBV7-9,TRBJ2-7,CASNNLAGPYEQYF
TRBV6-5,TRBJ2-7,CASSRGQRYSYEQYF